This T cell receptor (beta chain) came from a study of T cell responses to AZD1222 COVID-19 vaccine. Trimming at V came to 2 bases and at J to 6 bases, leaving 11 bases not matched to a gene. Germline loops: CDR1 MGHRA, CDR2 YSYEKL. The CDR3 has 17 amino acids. The data were produced by immunoSEQ multiplex PCR, yet TCRdb's version contains in-frame clones alone and is incomplete. Found here are 15,000 to 20,000 clones, roughly four fifths of them singletons; the top ten hold 21%. Combined were second doses at about 4 or about 12 weeks. Study-wide results and limits: Donors were largely white British and mainly female; clonal diversity was possibly underestimated. Among vaccine-associated CD4 TCRs, coverage spanned spike, with dominance at 160-218 and 743-854.

A word on this clone: Its specificity is not known.

This specimen was peripheral blood, taken 28 days after the second AZD1222 dose. The TCR originated in an adult who received the AZD1222 COVID-19 vaccine. This rearrangement joins TRBV4-1 to TRBJ1-5; 9 bases map to TRBD1. The DNA for the CDR3 is TGCGCCAGCAGCCAAAACTCCGGGACAGGGAGGCTTCAGCCCCAGCATTTT. Its translation is CASSQNSGTGRLQPQHF.